This paragraph covers one T cell receptor (beta chain) sequence. This sample stems from a study of OX40 agonist ivuxolimab in advanced cancers. Here immunoSEQ multiplex PCR was the method, and the copy in TCRdb shows in-frame clones only, minus some. The table includes approximately 30,000 clones, roughly 84% detected once. This CDR3 is 16 amino acids long. V was clipped by 0 bases and J by 5 bases, with 16 bases between them. Looked up from germline, CDR1 is LGHNA and CDR2 is YSLEER. Material: CD4+ or CD8+ T cells sorted from blood, obtained in a trial of the OX40 agonist ivuxolimab. The chain joins TRBV4-3 to TRBJ1-1; perhaps TRBD1 as D (5 bases). The sequence derives from an adult with an advanced solid tumor such as melanoma, head and neck, liver or kidney cancer. CDR3 coding DNA: TGCGCCAGCAGCCAAGATCTTGGGGGTTCGGGGACTGAAGCTTTCTTT. This gives the protein CASSQDLGGSGTEAFF.